This T cell receptor beta chain was identified in a study of breast tumors, draining lymph nodes, adjacent tissues. Between the trimmed V and J ends, which lost 4 bases and 7 bases, there was a span of 19 bases. Germline values: CDR1 MNHEY, CDR2 SMNVEV (reference sequence). The CDR3 consists of 16 residues. TCRdb re-called the multiplex PCR reads through MiXCR, storing one row per CDR3 protein. The repertoire holds approximately 120,000 distinct CDR3 sequences, with about 20% as singletons. Breast cancer patients provided tissue from their axillary draining lymph nodes. This sequence was found in a female donor with breast cancer. Some clones in this sample may be carry-over from other donors' samples. The sequenced sample was axillary lymph node tissue. The V and J genes are TRBV27 and TRBJ1-4; no definite D call. CDR3 in amino acids: CASSSNRGPPTEKLFF. Here the CDR3 DNA reads TGTGCCAGCAGTTCAAACCGCGGACCCCCCACTGAAAAACTGTTTTTT.